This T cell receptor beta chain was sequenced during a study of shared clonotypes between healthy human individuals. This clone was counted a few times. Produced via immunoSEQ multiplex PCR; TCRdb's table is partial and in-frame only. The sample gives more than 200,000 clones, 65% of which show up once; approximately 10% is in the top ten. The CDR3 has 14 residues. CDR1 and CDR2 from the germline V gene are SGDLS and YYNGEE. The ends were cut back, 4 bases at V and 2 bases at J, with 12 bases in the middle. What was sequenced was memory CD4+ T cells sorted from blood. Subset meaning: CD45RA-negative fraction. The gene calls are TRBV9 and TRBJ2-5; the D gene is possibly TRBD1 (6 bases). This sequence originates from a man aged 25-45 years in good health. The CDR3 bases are TGTGCCAGCAGCCCCCGACAGGAACAAGAGACCCAGTACTTC. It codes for CASSPRQEQETQYF.